A single sample gave rise to the 15 T cell receptor beta chains below, sequenced in a study of cytomegalovirus exposure and HLA in healthy donors (dated by TCRdb to 2017 to 2019). The library was prepared using the immunoSEQ multiplex PCR assay. For the multiplex PCR, a mixture combining 60 forward primers for TCR Vbeta segments and 13 reverse primers for TCR Jbeta segments was used. TCRdb took over this immuneACCESS table, retaining in-frame rearrangements with V and J assigned. Such tables are incomplete; in checked studies, under half of the missing clones stem from an unresolved V gene, and the remainder is unexplained. Within this sample are more than 100,000 clones, with about 71% of them counted one time only. The ten most abundant clones make up roughly 3% of the sample. Sample: PBMCs. These receptors all stem from a woman between 50 and 59 years old in good health and CMV-seronegative.

The CDR3 is CASSPDRVGYGYTF. As DNA, the CDR3 is TGTGCCAGCAGCCCAGACAGGGTGGGTTATGGCTACACCTTC. The chain carries TRBV11-3 and TRBJ1-2; 7 nucleotides align to TRBD1. The J segment lost 5 bases and the V segment lost 5 bases, leaving 8 bases of the junction unmatched. Germline V gene sequence: CDR1 SGHNT, CDR2 YENEEA. This CDR3 has 14 amino acids.

The V gene is TRBV18, the J gene TRBJ1-1; D uncertain. The CDR3 runs to 14 residues. The V end lost 4 bases, the J end lost 3 bases, and 12 bases lay between the germline ends. Per germline, CDR1 KGHSH and CDR2 LQKENI. Here the CDR3 reads CASSHKREDTEAFF. The CDR3 DNA is TGTGCCAGCTCACACAAAAGGGAGGACACTGAAGCTTTCTTT.

The genes are TRBV7-3 and TRBJ2-1; possibly TRBD2 for D (5 bases). This CDR3 is 14 amino acids long. Germline V gives CDR1 SGHTA, CDR2 FQGTGA. Trimming removed 4 bases from V and 7 bases from J, with 14 bases in between. The chain's CDR3 is CASSSDSPPNEQFF. The CDR3 nucleotides read TGTGCCAGCAGCTCGGACTCCCCCCCAAATGAGCAGTTCTTC.

The chain links TRBV6-6 to TRBJ1-2; D uncertain. Germline loops: CDR1 MNHNY, CDR2 SVGAGI (reference sequence). The CDR3 is made up of 13 amino acids. Trimming cost V 5 bases and J 2 bases, with 9 bases left between them. The CDR3 loop reads CASSLDGNYGYTF. The CDR3 DNA follows: TGTGCCAGCAGTCTAGACGGGAACTATGGCTACACCTTC.

This chain joins TRBV5-8 and TRBJ1-1, with 8 nucleotides matching TRBD1. The ends lost 0 bases at V and 1 base at J; junction bases unmatched: 2. Germline CDR1 SGHTS, CDR2 YDEGEE. CDR3 length: 15 residues. CDR3 nucleotides: TGTGCCAGCAGCTTGGGGGACAGGCCGAACACTGAAGCTTTCTTT. It yields the protein CASSLGDRPNTEAFF.

The V gene is TRBV6-1, the J gene TRBJ2-3; D gene ambiguous. Between the trimmed V and J ends, which lost 8 bases and 1 base, there was a span of 10 bases. The CDR3 consists of 13 residues. CDR1 is MNHNS, CDR2 SASEGT, per germline. The CDR3 protein is CASATTGTDTQYF. CDR3 nucleotides: TGTGCCAGCGCTACTACCGGCACAGATACGCAGTATTTT.

This clone was detected a few times. This chain links TRBV9 with TRBJ2-7; no reliable D call. V was shortened by 3 bases and J by 0 bases, with 7 bases between the two germline ends. Germline V CDR1 and CDR2: SGDLS, YYNGEE. CDR3 length: 13 amino acids. CDR3 DNA sequence: TGTGCCAGCAGCGCCCCTCGCTCCTACGAGCAGTACTTC. This codes for CASSAPRSYEQYF.

The CDR3 bases are TGTGCCAGCAGTACAACAGGGGGCGCGGGTCAGCCCCAGCATTTT. Translating gives CASSTTGGAGQPQHF. The chain uses TRBV6-5 and TRBJ1-5; 9 bases agree with TRBD1. Germline-derived CDR1 and CDR2 are MNHEY and SVGAGI. The trim removed 5 bases at V and 6 bases at J, leaving 8 bases unmatched. The CDR3 is 15 residues long.

This sequence joins TRBV10-2 and TRBJ2-7; 12 bases agree with TRBD1. The CDR3 is 14 amino acids. The ends lost 6 bases at V and 6 bases at J; junction bases unmatched: 6. The germline gives CDR1 WSHSY, CDR2 SAAADI. CDR3 bases: TGCGCCAGCAGCAGGGGACAGGGGGCGGTCGAGCAGTACTTC. Protein sequence: CASSRGQGAVEQYF.

V and J are TRBV7-9 and TRBJ2-2, with D unresolved. The germline V and J ends were trimmed by 1 base and 5 bases, with 8 bases remaining between them. Germline CDR1 and CDR2: SEHNR and FQNEAQ (reference sequence). This CDR3 has 14 residues. DNA of the CDR3: TGTGCCAGCAGCTTAGGGAGAGGTACCGGGGAGCTGTTTTTT. Encoded protein: CASSLGRGTGELFF.

The rearrangement links TRBV6-4 to TRBJ2-1, with D possibly matching TRBD2 (5 bases). The CDR3 loop spans 19 amino acids. From germline, CDR1 is MRHNA and CDR2 SNTAGT. V lost 6 bases, J lost 1 base, and 25 bases lay in between. CDR3 in DNA: TGTGCCAGCAGGGCCAGCCTAGCTCAATCGAGTTTGTCCTACAATGAGCAGTTCTTC. Protein: CASRASLAQSSLSYNEQFF.

This clone appeared a few times. CDR3 coding DNA: TGCGCCAGCAGCTCGGCAGGGCCGTACAATGAGCAGTTCTTC. Protein product: CASSSAGPYNEQFF. The V call is TRBV5-1, the J call TRBJ2-1, with D possibly matching TRBD1 (5 bases). Germline lookup yields CDR1 SGHRS and CDR2 YFSETQ. The CDR3 totals 14 residues. V was clipped by 3 bases and J by 4 bases, with 11 bases between them.

This clone was seen only once. The chain recombines TRBV6-6 with TRBJ2-3; TRBD1 agrees at 8 bases. Germline loops: CDR1 MNHNY, CDR2 SVGAGI (reference sequence). J lost 1 base, V lost 7 bases, and 4 bases had no gene match. This CDR3 contains 14 residues. Written as DNA, the CDR3 is TGTGCCAGCACCGACAGGGGTGGCACAGATACGCAGTATTTT. Translating it yields CASTDRGGTDTQYF.

The V gene is TRBV5-1, the J gene TRBJ2-2; tentatively, D is TRBD1 (6 bases). Germline CDR1 is SGHRS and CDR2 is YFSETQ. The CDR3 is 16 amino acids. The V and J ends lost 2 bases and 4 bases respectively, with 15 bases between them. CDR3 region: CASSLAGDGGTGELFF. The CDR3, as DNA: TGCGCCAGCAGCTTAGCAGGGGACGGTGGCACCGGGGAGCTGTTTTTT.

V gene TRBV19 combines with J gene TRBJ1-2, with D unresolved. From germline, CDR1 is LNHDA and CDR2 SQIVND (reference sequence). The CDR3 has 14 residues. With 2 bases removed from V and 6 bases from J, the gap between germline ends came to 13 bases. DNA for the CDR3: TGTGCCAGTAGTATATTACTCGGGTCGGATGGCTACACCTTC. This gives the protein CASSILLGSDGYTF.